The rows below give T cell receptor beta chains drawn from one sample of a study of T cell changes during pregnancy in multiple sclerosis. Sequenced by immunoSEQ multiplex PCR; TCRdb stores in-frame clones only, minus some. The sample has fewer than 90,000 clones; approximately 95% are singletons. Sequencing was performed on peripheral blood, taken after pregnancy. These receptors were collected from a female donor in good health, enrolled as a control in a pregnancy study. CDR3s include the opening cysteine and the closing phenylalanine or tryptophan. A D gene is named only where the DNA matches it firmly.

j_gene: TRBJ2-7
d_gene: NA
v_gene: TRBV28
CDR3nt: TGTGCCAGCAATCACATGGTCTACGAGCAGTACTTC
CDR3aa: CASNHMVYEQYF

j_gene: TRBJ2-7
d_gene: TRBD1
v_gene: TRBV6-5
CDR3nt: TGTGCCAGCAGGCGGACAGGGGCAAACGAGCAGTACTTC
CDR3aa: CASRRTGANEQYF

j_gene: TRBJ2-5
d_gene: TRBD1
v_gene: TRBV25-1
CDR3nt: TGTGCCAGCAGTCCTCATGGGACAGGGGCCCAAGAGACCCAGTACTTC
CDR3aa: CASSPHGTGAQETQYF

j_gene: TRBJ2-5
d_gene: TRBD2
v_gene: TRBV5-1
CDR3nt: TGCGCCAGCAGCTTTAGGCCTAGCGGGAGATTCCAAGAGACCCAGTACTTC
CDR3aa: CASSFRPSGRFQETQYF

j_gene: TRBJ2-1
d_gene: TRBD1
v_gene: TRBV5-4
CDR3nt: TGTGCCAGCAGCACCGGGACAGGGCGATCAAATGAGCAGTTCTTC
CDR3aa: CASSTGTGRSNEQFF

j_gene: TRBJ1-5
d_gene: TRBD1
v_gene: TRBV28
CDR3nt: TGTGCCAGCAGTCGACAGGGGGGGGGCAATCAGCCCCAGCATTTT
CDR3aa: CASSRQGGGNQPQHF

j_gene: TRBJ2-7
d_gene: TRBD1
v_gene: TRBV5-4
CDR3nt: TGTGCCAGCAGCTTGAGGGACAGGGGCTCCTACGAGCAGTACTTC
CDR3aa: CASSLRDRGSYEQYF

j_gene: TRBJ1-2
d_gene: NA
v_gene: TRBV27
CDR3nt: TGTGCCAGCAGTTCAGCGGCGGGGTCCTCTGGCTACACCTTC
CDR3aa: CASSSAAGSSGYTF

j_gene: TRBJ2-7
d_gene: TRBD2
v_gene: TRBV4-1
CDR3nt: TGCGCCAGCAGCCGGGAGCGGGGAGCGGGAGGTCCCTACGAGCAGTACTTC
CDR3aa: CASSRERGAGGPYEQYF

j_gene: TRBJ2-5
d_gene: TRBD1
v_gene: TRBV5-1
CDR3nt: TGCGCCAGCAGCGGTACCGGGACAGGGTTAGCAGAGACCCAGTACTTC
CDR3aa: CASSGTGTGLAETQYF